These T cell receptor beta chains were read from a single sample in a study of regulatory T cells in long-lasting Graves disease. TCRdb recomputed calls from the multiplex PCR reads with MiXCR, one row per CDR3 protein. The sample yields hundreds of thousands of distinct CDR3 sequences, 16% seen once. This sample also belongs to another study, concerning T cells in Graves' hyperthyroidism and ophthalmopathy.

Sequenced material: peripheral blood mononuclear cells (PBMCs), taken at new diagnosis, from a patient treated with antithyroid drugs. The source is a woman in her twenties or thirties with Graves disease. Each CDR3 is given with its conserved first and last residue. Fields, in order: V gene, clone size, J gene, CDR3 protein. Size is stated for part of the rows, as once, few or many counts, or as a class when the clone is expanded.

TRBV6-5	many	TRBJ2-7	CASSWARVYEQYF
TRBV6-1	many	TRBJ1-5	CASSDRTNPNQPQHF
TRBV25-1	.	TRBJ1-2	CASSGAGTAGFKGYTF
TRBV5-1	few	TRBJ2-1	CASSIGTNNEQFF
TRBV4-1	.	TRBJ2-7	CASSQGESQGSNEQYF
TRBV12-3/TRBV12-4	many	TRBJ2-5	CASSFAGTRGETQYF
TRBV7-9	few	TRBJ1-1	CASSPKLQSTEAFF
TRBV4-1	.	TRBJ2-3	CASSQAGRARGTDTQYF
TRBV7-9	many	TRBJ2-1	CASSPSGGDEQFF
TRBV5-1	many	TRBJ1-1	CASSLVGDRAFF
TRBV2	few	TRBJ1-5	CASLGGGGGDQPQHF
TRBV3-1	once	TRBJ2-1	CASSQEWNEQFF
TRBV30	few	TRBJ2-5	CAWGIETQYF
TRBV7-9	.	TRBJ2-3	CAARGALGDTQYF
TRBV18	many	TRBJ1-5	CASSPLPTGSNQPQHF
TRBV10-3	.	TRBJ1-1	CATSPRREATEAFF
TRBV12-3/TRBV12-4	many	TRBJ1-2	CASSAGDGYTF
TRBV2	many	TRBJ2-1	CASSLAGGPGNEQFF
TRBV9	once	TRBJ2-7	CASIPMEETSSYEQYF
TRBV20-1	.	TRBJ2-1	CSALRLAGVNEQFF
TRBV20-1	many	TRBJ2-5	CSARVTGAGETQYF
TRBV10-2	many	TRBJ2-5	CASRDRARETQYF
TRBV7-9	many	TRBJ2-7	CASSLEGVGTYEQYF
TRBV6-1	many	TRBJ2-1	CASSLTENYNEQFF
TRBV9	.	TRBJ2-2	CASSVQLALNTGELFF
TRBV7-2	few	TRBJ1-1	CASRPRGFEAFF
TRBV7-9	many	TRBJ2-1	CASSSARESNEQFF
TRBV28	many	TRBJ2-7	CASSRQGDEQYF
TRBV15	.	TRBJ1-2	CATSIKDLDYTF
TRBV20-1	.	TRBJ2-4	CSARASGSRNIQYF
TRBV4-1	.	TRBJ2-7	CASSQDPGGRVYEQYF
TRBV29-1	.	TRBJ2-6	CSVEDTAAPSGANVLTF
TRBV24-1	few	TRBJ1-1	CATSNRGNTEAFF
TRBV7-2	.	TRBJ2-5	CASKGQGTSGSRKTQYF
TRBV6-5	many	TRBJ2-3	CASSYTGRADTQYF
TRBV20-1	.	TRBJ2-3	CSARVPSGRSDTQYF